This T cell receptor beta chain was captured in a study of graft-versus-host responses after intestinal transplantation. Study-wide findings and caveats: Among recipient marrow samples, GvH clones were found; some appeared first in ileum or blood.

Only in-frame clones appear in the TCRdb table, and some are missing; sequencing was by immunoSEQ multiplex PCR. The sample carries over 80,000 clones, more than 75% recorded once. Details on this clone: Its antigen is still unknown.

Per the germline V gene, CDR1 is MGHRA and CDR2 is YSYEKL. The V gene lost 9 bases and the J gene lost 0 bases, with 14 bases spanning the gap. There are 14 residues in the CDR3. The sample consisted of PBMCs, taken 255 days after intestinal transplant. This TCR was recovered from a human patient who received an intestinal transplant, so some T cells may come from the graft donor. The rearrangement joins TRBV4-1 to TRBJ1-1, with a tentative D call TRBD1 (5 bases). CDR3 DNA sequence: TGCGCCAGTTCAGGGCTCCTTCTGAACACTGAAGCTTTCTTT. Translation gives CASSGLLLNTEAFF.